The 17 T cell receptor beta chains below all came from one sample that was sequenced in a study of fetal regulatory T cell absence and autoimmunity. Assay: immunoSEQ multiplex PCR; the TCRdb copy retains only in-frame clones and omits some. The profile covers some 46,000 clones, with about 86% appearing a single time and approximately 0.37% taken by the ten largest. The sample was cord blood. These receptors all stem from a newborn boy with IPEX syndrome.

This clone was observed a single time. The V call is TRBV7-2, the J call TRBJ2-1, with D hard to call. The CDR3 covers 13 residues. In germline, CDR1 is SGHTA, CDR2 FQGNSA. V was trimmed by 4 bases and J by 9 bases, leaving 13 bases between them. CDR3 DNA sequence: TGTGCCAGCAGCTCCCCCTGGACCCCTGAGCAGTTCTTC. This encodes CASSSPWTPEQFF.

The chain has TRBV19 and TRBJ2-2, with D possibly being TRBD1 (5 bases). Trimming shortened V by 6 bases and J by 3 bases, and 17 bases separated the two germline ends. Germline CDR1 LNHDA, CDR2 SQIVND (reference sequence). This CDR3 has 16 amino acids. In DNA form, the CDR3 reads TGTGCCAGTAGCCCCAGGGAACAAGTCTACACCGGGGAGCTGTTTTTT. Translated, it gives CASSPREQVYTGELFF.

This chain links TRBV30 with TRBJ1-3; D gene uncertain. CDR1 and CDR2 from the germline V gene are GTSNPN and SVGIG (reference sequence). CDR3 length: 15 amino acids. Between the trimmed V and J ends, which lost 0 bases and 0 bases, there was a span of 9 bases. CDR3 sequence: CAWSVSASSGNTIYF. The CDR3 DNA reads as TGTGCCTGGAGTGTCTCGGCGAGCTCTGGAAACACCATATATTTT. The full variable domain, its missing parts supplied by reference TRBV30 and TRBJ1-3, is SQTIHQWPATLVQPVGSPLSLECTVEGTSNPNLYWYRQAAGRGLQLLFYSVGIGQISSEVPQNLSASRPQDRQFILSSKKLLLSDSGFYLCAWSVSASSGNTIYFGEGSWLTVV.

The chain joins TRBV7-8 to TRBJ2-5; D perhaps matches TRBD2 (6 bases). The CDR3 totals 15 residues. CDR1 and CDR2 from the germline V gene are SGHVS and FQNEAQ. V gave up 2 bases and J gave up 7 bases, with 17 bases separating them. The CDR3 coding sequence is TGTGCCAGCAGCTTAAGAGCTAGCGAGGTGGGGACCCAGTACTTC. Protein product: CASSLRASEVGTQYF.

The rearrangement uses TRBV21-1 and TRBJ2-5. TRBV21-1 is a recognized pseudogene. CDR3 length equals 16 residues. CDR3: CASRMYWGPYQETQYF. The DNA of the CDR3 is TGTGCCAGCAGGATGTACTGGGGACCGTACCAAGAGACCCAGTACTTC.

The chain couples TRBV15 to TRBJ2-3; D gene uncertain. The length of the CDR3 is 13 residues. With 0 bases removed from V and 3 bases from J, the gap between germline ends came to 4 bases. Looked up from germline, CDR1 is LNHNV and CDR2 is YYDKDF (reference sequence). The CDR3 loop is CATSRDPTDTQYF. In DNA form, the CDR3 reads TGTGCCACCAGCAGAGACCCGACAGATACGCAGTATTTT.

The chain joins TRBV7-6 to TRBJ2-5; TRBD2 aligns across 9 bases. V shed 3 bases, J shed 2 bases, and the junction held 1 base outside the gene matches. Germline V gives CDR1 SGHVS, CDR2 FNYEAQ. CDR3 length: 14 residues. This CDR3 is CASSFTSGQETQYF. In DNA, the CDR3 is TGTGCCAGCAGCTTTACTAGCGGGCAAGAGACCCAGTACTTC.

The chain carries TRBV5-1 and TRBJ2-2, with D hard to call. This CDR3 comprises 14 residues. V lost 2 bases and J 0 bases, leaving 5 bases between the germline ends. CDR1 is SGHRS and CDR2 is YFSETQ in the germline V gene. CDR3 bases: TGCGCCAGCAGCTTAGTAGCGAACACCGGGGAGCTGTTTTTT. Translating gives CASSLVANTGELFF.

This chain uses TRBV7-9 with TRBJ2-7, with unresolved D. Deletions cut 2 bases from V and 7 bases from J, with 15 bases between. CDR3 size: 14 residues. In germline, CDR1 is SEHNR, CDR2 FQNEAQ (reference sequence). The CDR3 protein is CASSLLGLMGEQYF. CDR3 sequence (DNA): TGTGCCAGCAGCTTACTAGGGCTGATGGGGGAGCAGTACTTC.

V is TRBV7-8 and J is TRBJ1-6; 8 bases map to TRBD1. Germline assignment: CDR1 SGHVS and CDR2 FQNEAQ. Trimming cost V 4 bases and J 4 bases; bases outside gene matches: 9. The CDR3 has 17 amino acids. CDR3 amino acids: CASSYPDRGSYNSPLHF. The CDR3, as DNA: TGTGCCAGCAGCTACCCAGACAGGGGATCATATAATTCACCCCTCCACTTT.

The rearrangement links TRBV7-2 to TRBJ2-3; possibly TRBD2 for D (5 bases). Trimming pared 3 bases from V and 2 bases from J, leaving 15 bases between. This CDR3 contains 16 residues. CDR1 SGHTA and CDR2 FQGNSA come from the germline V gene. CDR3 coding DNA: TGTGCCAGCAGCTTGGGCGAGGGCCCTCACACAGATACGCAGTATTTT. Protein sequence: CASSLGEGPHTDTQYF.

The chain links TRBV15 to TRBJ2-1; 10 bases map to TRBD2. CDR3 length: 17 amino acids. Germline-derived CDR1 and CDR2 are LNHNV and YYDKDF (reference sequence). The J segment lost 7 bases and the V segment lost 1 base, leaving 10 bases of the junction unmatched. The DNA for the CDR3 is TGTGCCACCAGCAGAGCCAGCGGGGGGGCCTTTGGAAATGAGCAGTTCTTC. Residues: CATSRASGGAFGNEQFF.

CDR3 in DNA: TGTGCCAGCAGCCGCAGCGGAGGGGATACGCAGTATTTT. Translating it yields CASSRSGGDTQYF. The V call is TRBV11-2, the J call TRBJ2-3, with D possibly matching TRBD2 (6 bases). CDR3 size: 13 residues. CDR1 is SGHAT and CDR2 is FQNNGV in the germline V gene. V was shortened by 5 bases and J by 6 bases, with 12 bases between the two germline ends. Full variable domain (outside the CDR3, taken from reference TRBV11-2 and TRBJ2-3): EAGVAQSPRYKIIEKRQSVAFWCNPISGHATLYWYQQILGQGPKLLIQFQNNGVVDDSQLPKDRFSAERLKGVDSTLKIQPAKLEDSAVYLCASSRSGGDTQYFGPGTRLTVL.

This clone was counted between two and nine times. The CDR3 DNA reads as TGTGCCAGCAGCCACCGTGGGGCCAACGTCCTGACTTTC. This codes for CASSHRGANVLTF. The chain employs TRBV7-8 and TRBJ2-6, with D unresolved. Deletions cut 5 bases from V and 3 bases from J, with 5 bases between. CDR3 size: 13 residues. Germline-derived CDR1 and CDR2 are SGHVS and FQNEAQ.

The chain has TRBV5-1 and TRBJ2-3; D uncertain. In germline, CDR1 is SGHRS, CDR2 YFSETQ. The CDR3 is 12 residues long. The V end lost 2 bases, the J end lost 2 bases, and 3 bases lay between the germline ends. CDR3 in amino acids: CASSLLTDTQYF. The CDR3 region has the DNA TGCGCCAGCAGCTTACTCACAGATACGCAGTATTTT.

In nucleotides, the CDR3 is TGTGCCAGCAGCCGCGGGGGCGGGGAGCTGTTTTTT. This codes for CASSRGGGELFF. The V and J genes are TRBV5-5 and TRBJ2-2, with TRBD2 matching over 7 bases. CDR1 is SGHKS, CDR2 YYEKEE, per germline (reference sequence). The junction had 1 base not matched to a gene; V was cut back by 4 bases and J by 7 bases. The CDR3 covers 12 residues.

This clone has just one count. CDR3 sequence reads: CASSQDRLREFPYYEQYF. The CDR3 nucleotides are TGCGCCAGCAGCCAAGACCGACTGAGGGAGTTCCCCTATTACGAGCAGTACTTC. V gene TRBV4-1 combines with J gene TRBJ2-7, with D tentatively TRBD2 (5 bases). The CDR3 consists of 18 residues. The germline CDR1 and CDR2 sequences are MGHRA and YSYEKL. The V end lost 0 bases, the J end lost 4 bases, and 22 bases lay between the germline ends.